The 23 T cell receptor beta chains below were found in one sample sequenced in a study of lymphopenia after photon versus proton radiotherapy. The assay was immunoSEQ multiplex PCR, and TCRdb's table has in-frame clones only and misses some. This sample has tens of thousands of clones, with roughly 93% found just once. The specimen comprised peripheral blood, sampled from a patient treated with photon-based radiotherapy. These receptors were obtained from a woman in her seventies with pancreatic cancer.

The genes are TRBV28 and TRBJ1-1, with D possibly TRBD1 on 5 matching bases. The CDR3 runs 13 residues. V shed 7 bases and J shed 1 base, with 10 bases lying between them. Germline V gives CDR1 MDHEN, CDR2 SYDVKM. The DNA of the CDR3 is TGTGCCAGCAACGTCAGGGAGAACACTGAAGCTTTCTTT. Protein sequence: CASNVRENTEAFF.

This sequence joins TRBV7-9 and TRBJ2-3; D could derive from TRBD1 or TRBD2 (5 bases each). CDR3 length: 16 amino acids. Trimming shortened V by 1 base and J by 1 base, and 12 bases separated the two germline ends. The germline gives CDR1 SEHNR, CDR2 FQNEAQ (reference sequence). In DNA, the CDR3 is TGTGCCAGCAGCTTAGGTATTGGGGACCGCACAGATACGCAGTATTTT. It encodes CASSLGIGDRTDTQYF.

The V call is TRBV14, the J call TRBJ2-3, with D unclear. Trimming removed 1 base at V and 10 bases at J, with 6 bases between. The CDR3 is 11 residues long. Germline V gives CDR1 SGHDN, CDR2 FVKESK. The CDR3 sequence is CASSQAAAQYF. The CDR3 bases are TGTGCCAGCAGCCAAGCTGCGGCGCAGTATTTT.

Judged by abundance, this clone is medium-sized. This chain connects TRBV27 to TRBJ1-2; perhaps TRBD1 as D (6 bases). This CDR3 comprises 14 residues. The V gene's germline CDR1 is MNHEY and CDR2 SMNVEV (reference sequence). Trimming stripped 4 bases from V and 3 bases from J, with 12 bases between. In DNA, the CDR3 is TGTGCCAGCAGTTACAGGGAAAGTGACTATGGCTACACCTTC. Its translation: CASSYRESDYGYTF.

The CDR3 bases are TGTGCCAGCTCACCGGTGCAACGGCAGGGGAACACCGGGGAGCTGTTTTTT. Its translation: CASSPVQRQGNTGELFF. J is TRBJ2-2 and V is TRBV18; TRBD1 might be the D (5 bases). The germline gives CDR1 KGHSH, CDR2 LQKENI. The CDR3 sequence is 17 residues long. The V gene lost 3 bases and the J gene lost 1 base, with 15 bases spanning the gap. Variable domain in full (rest from reference TRBV18 and TRBJ2-2): NAGVMQNPRHLVRRRGQEARLRCSPMKGHSHVYWYRQLPEEGLKFMVYLQKENIIDESGMPKERFSAEFPKEGPSILRIQQVVRGDSAAYFCASSPVQRQGNTGELFFGEGSRLTVL.

The CDR3 is CASSNQGSNQPQHF. The CDR3 nucleotides read TGTGCCAGTAGTAATCAAGGGTCAAATCAGCCCCAGCATTTT. The chain couples TRBV19 to TRBJ1-5; no reliable D call. Germline V CDR1 and CDR2: LNHDA, SQIVND (reference sequence). Deletions cut 4 bases from V and 4 bases from J, with 11 bases between. The CDR3 covers 14 residues.

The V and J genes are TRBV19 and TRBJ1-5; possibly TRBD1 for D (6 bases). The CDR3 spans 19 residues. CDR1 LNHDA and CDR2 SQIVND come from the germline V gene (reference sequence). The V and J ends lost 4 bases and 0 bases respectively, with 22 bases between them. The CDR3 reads CASSKEGGSLIYSNQPQHF. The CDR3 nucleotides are TGTGCCAGTAGTAAAGAGGGGGGCAGCCTAATCTATAGCAATCAGCCCCAGCATTTT.

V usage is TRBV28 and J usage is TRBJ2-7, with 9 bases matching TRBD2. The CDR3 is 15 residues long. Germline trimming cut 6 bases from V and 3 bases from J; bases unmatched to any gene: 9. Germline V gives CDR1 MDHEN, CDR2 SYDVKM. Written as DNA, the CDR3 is TGTGCCAGCAGGACTAGCGGAAATCATAACTACGAGCAGTACTTC. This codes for CASRTSGNHNYEQYF.

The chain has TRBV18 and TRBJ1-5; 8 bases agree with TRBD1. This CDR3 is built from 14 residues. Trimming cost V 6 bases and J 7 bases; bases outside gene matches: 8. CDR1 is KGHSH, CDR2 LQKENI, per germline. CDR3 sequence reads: CASSVTGGLQPQHF. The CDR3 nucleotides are TGTGCCAGCTCCGTAACAGGGGGTCTGCAGCCCCAGCATTTT.

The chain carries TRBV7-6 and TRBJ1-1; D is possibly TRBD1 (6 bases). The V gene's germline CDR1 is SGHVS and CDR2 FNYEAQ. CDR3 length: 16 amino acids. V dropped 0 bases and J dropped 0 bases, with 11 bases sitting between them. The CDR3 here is CASSLAGRGMNTEAFF. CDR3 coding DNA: TGTGCCAGCAGCTTAGCGGGAAGGGGGATGAACACTGAAGCTTTCTTT.

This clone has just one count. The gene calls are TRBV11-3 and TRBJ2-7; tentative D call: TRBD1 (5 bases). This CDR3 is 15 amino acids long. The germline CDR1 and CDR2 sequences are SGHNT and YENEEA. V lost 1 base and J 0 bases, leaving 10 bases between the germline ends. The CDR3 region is CASSLGAGSSYEQYF. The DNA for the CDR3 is TGTGCCAGCAGCTTAGGGGCAGGGTCCTCCTACGAGCAGTACTTC.

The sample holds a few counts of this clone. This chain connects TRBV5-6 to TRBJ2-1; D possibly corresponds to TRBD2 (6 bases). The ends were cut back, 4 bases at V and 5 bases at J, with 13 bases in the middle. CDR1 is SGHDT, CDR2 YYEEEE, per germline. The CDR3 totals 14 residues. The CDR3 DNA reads TGTGCCAGCAGCACCACCCGGACTAACAATGAGCAGTTCTTC. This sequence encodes CASSTTRTNNEQFF.

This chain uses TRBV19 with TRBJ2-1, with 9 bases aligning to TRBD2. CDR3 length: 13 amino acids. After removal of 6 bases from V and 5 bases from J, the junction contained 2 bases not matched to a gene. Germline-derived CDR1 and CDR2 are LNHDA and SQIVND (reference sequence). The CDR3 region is CASRRLADNEQFF. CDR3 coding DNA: TGTGCCAGTAGAAGACTAGCGGACAATGAGCAGTTCTTC.

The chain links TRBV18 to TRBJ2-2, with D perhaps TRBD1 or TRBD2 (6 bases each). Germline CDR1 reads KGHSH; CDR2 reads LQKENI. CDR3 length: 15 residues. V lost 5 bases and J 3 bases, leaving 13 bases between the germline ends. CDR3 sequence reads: CASSTTGADTGELFF. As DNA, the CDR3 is TGTGCCAGCTCAACAACGGGGGCTGACACCGGGGAGCTGTTTTTT. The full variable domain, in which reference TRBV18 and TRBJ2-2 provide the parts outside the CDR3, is NAGVMQNPRHLVRRRGQEARLRCSPMKGHSHVYWYRQLPEEGLKFMVYLQKENIIDESGMPKERFSAEFPKEGPSILRIQQVVRGDSAAYFCASSTTGADTGELFFGEGSRLTVL.

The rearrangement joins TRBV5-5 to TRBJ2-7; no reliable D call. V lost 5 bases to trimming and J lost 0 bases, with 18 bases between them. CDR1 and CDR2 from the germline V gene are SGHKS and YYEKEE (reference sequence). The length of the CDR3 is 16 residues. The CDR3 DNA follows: TGTGCCAGCAGACTCTACCCCCCGACAAGCTCCTACGAGCAGTACTTC. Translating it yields CASRLYPPTSSYEQYF.

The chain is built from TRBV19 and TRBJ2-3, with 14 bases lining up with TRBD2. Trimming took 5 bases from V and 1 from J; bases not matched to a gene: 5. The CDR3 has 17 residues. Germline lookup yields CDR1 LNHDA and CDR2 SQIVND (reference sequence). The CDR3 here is CASSGTSGRSGTDTQYF. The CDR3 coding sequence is TGTGCCAGTAGTGGGACTAGCGGGAGATCAGGCACAGATACGCAGTATTTT.

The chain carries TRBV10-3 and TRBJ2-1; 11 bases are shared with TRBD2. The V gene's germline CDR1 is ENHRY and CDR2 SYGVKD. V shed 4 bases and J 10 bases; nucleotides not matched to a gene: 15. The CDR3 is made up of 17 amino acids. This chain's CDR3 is CAISVVAGGPTGGEQFF. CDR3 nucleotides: TGTGCCATCAGTGTTGTAGCGGGAGGGCCGACCGGCGGGGAGCAGTTCTTC.

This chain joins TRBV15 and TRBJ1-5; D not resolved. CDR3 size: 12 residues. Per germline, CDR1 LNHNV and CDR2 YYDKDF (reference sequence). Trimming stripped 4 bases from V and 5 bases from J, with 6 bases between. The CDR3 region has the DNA TGTGCCACCAGCAAACAAGATCAGCCCCAGCATTTT. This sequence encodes CATSKQDQPQHF.

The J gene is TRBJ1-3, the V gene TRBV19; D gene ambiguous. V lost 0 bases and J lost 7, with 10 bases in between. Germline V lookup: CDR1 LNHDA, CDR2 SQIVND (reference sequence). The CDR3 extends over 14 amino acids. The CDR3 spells CASSIDPGTNTIYF. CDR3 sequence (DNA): TGTGCCAGTAGTATAGATCCAGGAACCAACACCATATATTTT.

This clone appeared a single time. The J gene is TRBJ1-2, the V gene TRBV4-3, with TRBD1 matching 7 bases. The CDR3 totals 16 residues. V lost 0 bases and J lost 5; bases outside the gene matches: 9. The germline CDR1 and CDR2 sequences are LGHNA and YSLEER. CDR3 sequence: CASSQDTGTAFYGYTF. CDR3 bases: TGCGCCAGCAGCCAAGACACGGGGACAGCGTTTTATGGCTACACCTTC.

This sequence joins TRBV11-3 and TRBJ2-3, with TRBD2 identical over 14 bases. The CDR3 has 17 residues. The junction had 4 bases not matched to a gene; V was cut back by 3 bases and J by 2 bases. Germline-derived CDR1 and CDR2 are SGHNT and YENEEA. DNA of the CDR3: TGTGCCAGCAGCTTGGGGACTAGCGGGAGACTCACAGATACGCAGTATTTT. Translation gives CASSLGTSGRLTDTQYF.

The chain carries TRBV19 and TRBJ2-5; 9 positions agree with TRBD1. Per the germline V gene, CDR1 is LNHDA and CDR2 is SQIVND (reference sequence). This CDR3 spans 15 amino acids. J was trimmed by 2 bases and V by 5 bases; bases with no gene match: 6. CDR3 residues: CASSHNGQGQETQYF. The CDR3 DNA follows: TGTGCCAGTAGTCATAATGGACAGGGGCAAGAGACCCAGTACTTC.

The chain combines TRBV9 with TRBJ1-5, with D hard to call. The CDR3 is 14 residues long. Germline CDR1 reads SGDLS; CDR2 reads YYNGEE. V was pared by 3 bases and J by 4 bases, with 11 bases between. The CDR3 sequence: CASSADMVNQPQHF. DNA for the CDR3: TGTGCCAGCAGCGCAGACATGGTAAATCAGCCCCAGCATTTT.